This TCR beta chain was obtained from a study of blood T cell repertoires in COVID-19. Across the whole study: There were acute and convalescent COVID-19 samples, and they came from the United States, Italy and Spain.

The protocol was immunoSEQ multiplex PCR, while the TCRdb copy is restricted to in-frame clones and leaves out a portion. The sample lists around 140,000 clones; roughly 88% were seen once. The sequenced sample was peripheral blood. This clonotype was obtained from a woman aged 55-70 years with acute or convalescent COVID-19.

Written as DNA, the CDR3 is TGTGCCAGCAGTTTCCCTGTGGGACAGTTCTATGGCTACACCTTC. This translates into CASSFPVGQFYGYTF. The J gene is TRBJ1-2, the V gene TRBV28; 7 bases fit TRBD1. The CDR3 covers 15 residues. Germline V gene data show CDR1 as MDHEN and CDR2 as SYDVKM. J gave up 4 bases and V 3 bases, and 8 bases lay outside the gene matches.